This paragraph covers one TCR beta chain sequence. Its specificity is unknown. The V and J ends lost 6 bases and 3 bases, in that order; junction bases with no gene match: 11. This CDR3 has 15 residues. Germline V gene lookup returns CDR1 LGHDT and CDR2 YNNKEL (reference sequence). This sample is part of a study of post-analysis software for immune sequencing data. Incorporated into the TCR beta cDNA libraries were unique molecular identifiers, which served to reduce PCR and sequencing biases. The T cell input of roughly 0.95 to 11 million gave hundreds of thousands of cDNA molecules. TCRdb processed the PCR reads anew with MiXCR; each CDR3 protein has one entry. Of approximately 360,000 distinct CDR3 sequences in the sample, less than 40% were seen once. Study results and limitations: Five or six TRBV segments (TRBV5-6, TRBV5-1 and TRBV20-1 among them) occurred more frequently in patients than in controls. F measure clustering grouped samples strongly by preparation batch.

Specimen: blood. V is TRBV3-1 and J is TRBJ2-7; 7 bases are a match to TRBD1. This TCR was sampled from a girl between 10 and 17 years old with multiple sclerosis. CDR3 in DNA: TGTGCCAGCAGTCCAACCGACAGGGCGCTCTACGAGCAGTACTTC. Its translation is CASSPTDRALYEQYF.